The subject of this entry is one T cell receptor (beta chain). What it recognizes is unknown. Germline lookup yields CDR1 SQVTM and CDR2 ANQGSEA. This CDR3 region has 13 residues. The V and J ends lost 7 bases and 4 bases respectively, with 16 bases between them. Unique molecular identifiers tagged individual cDNA molecules. TCRdb re-derived calls from the 5' RACE reads in MiXCR, one entry per CDR3 protein. In the table there are around 77,000 distinct CDR3 sequences, around 12% of which are singletons. The data were obtained in a study of early T cells in non-severe SARS-CoV-2 infection. Turning to the study itself: Bulk RNA taken from unsorted whole blood was sequenced, leaving chains unpaired. Whole-study results and caveats: A preference for anti-spike CD8 responses marked VDJdb matching, which missed private and CD4 specificities.

This sequence joins TRBV29-1 and TRBJ2-5; D may match TRBD1 or TRBD2 (5 bases each). Sequenced material: whole blood, taken at baseline. The source is an adult who was a healthcare worker with PCR-confirmed SARS-CoV-2 infection or an uninfected control (not recorded which). The donor label of this sample is uncertain. The DNA for the CDR3 is TGCAGCGGGGGGTCGAGTCCAGGAGAGACCCAGTACTTC. This gives the protein CSGGSSPGETQYF.